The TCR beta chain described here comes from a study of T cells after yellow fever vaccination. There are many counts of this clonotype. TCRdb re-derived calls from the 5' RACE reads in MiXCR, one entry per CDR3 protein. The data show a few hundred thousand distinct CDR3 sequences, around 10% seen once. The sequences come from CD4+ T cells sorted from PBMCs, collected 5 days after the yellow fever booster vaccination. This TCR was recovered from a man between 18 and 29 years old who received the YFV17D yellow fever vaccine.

The CDR3 reads CSAKGPSYNSPLHF. As DNA, the CDR3 is TGCAGTGCTAAGGGGCCCTCCTATAATTCACCCCTCCACTTT. V usage is TRBV20-1 and J usage is TRBJ1-6, with D perhaps TRBD1 (5 bases). V was pared by 4 bases and J by 0 bases, with 7 bases between. From germline, CDR1 is DFQATT and CDR2 SNEGSKA (reference sequence). This CDR3 contains 14 residues.